This T cell receptor beta chain came from a study of blood T cell repertoires in COVID-19. In the study overall: Donors in the United States, Italy and Spain gave samples during acute or convalescent COVID-19. In each case, the material was cDNA or gDNA derived from T cells, B-cell-depleted T cells, or PBMCs.

In the study's own analysis: Reference gene primer amplification gave estimated nucleated cell counts. Libraries were prepared by immunoSEQ multiplex PCR; TCRdb keeps only in-frame clonotypes and omits some of them. V and J calls and clone size are those listed in that table; D and trimming were worked out from the DNA. The sample has 240,000 or so clones, over 75% seen once. V lost 5 bases, J lost 6 bases, and 8 bases stayed unmatched. This CDR3 has 15 amino acids. Germline CDR1 SEHNR, CDR2 FQNEAQ (reference sequence). This receptor was obtained from a man under 40 who had recovered from COVID-19. The sample was peripheral blood. The chain recombines TRBV7-9 with TRBJ2-2; 8 bases agree with TRBD1. The CDR3 spells CASSASPQGAGELFF. The CDR3, as DNA: TGTGCCAGCAGCGCCTCCCCACAGGGGGCCGGGGAGCTGTTTTTT.